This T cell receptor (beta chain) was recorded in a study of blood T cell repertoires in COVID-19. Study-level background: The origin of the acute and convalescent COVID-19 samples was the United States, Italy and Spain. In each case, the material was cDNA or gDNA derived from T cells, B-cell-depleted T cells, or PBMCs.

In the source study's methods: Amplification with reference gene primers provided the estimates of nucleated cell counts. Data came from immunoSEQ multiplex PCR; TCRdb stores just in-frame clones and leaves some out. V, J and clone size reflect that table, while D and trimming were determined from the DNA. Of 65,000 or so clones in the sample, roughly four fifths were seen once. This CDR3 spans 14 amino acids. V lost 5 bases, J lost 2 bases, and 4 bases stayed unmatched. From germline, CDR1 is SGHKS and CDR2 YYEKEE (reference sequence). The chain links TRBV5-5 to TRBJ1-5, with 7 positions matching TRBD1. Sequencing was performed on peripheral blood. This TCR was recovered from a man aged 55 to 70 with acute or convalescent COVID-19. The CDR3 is CASSSDRGNQPQHF. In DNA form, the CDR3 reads TGTGCCAGCAGTTCTGACAGGGGCAATCAGCCCCAGCATTTT.